This TCR beta chain is from a study of T cell clonotyping in hematopoietic cell transplantation. The CDR3 runs to 11 residues. Germline CDR1 DFQATT, CDR2 SNEGSKA (reference sequence). Between the trimmed V and J ends, which lost 6 bases and 1 base, there was a span of 6 bases. Time point in this sample: recipient sample about 28 days before transplant, after cytoreduction. Sequenced by immunoSEQ multiplex PCR; TCRdb stores in-frame clones only, minus some. The sample has about 41,000 clones, 75% to 90% seen once. The J gene is TRBJ2-5, the V gene TRBV20-1; tentatively, D is TRBD1 (6 bases). The sample was peripheral blood mononuclear cells, taken before stem cell transplant. The sequence was collected from a man aged 60 to 75 with acute myeloid leukemia. Some clones in this sample may be carry-over from other donors' samples. The CDR3 DNA reads TGCAGTGCAGGGGGCCAAGAGACCCAGTACTTC. Translated, it gives CSAGGQETQYF.